This T cell receptor (beta chain) comes out of a study of CD8 T cells in Susac syndrome. Study conclusions and caveats: Susac-specific public clones were found in both the total CD8+ and the CD8+ TEMRA repertoires, with some 16 in the former and several in the latter.

TCR beta sequences were obtained from blood CD8+ and CD4+ T cells. CDR3 length: 15 amino acids. V lost 2 bases and J 2 bases, leaving 11 bases between the germline ends. Germline V gives CDR1 SGHDT, CDR2 YYEEEE. When the RNA was reverse transcribed, random hexamers were used with an input of 0.5 to 1 ug. TCRdb redid the calling of the immunoSEQ multiplex PCR reads with MiXCR, one entry per CDR3 protein. The data contain fewer than 85,000 distinct CDR3 sequences, roughly 94% of them singletons. Concerning this clonotype itself: Its target is unknown.

V is TRBV5-6 and J is TRBJ1-5; D is uncertain. The sequencing sample was made of CD8+ T cells from PBMCs. This clonotype was sampled from a human donor with Susac syndrome. The CDR3 nucleotides are TGTGCCAGCAGCTTAGAGGGTAGGGGCAATCAGCCCCAGCATTTT. This sequence encodes CASSLEGRGNQPQHF.